Shown below are 29 T cell receptor beta chains from a single sample sequenced in a study of early T cells in non-severe SARS-CoV-2 infection. One entry per CDR3 protein, called by TCRdb with MiXCR from the 5' RACE reads. The table records over 80,000 distinct CDR3 sequences, 11% to 15% of them present only once. The material sequenced was whole blood. These receptors originate from an adult who was a healthcare worker with PCR-confirmed SARS-CoV-2 infection or an uninfected control (not recorded which).

This clonotype was counted at least ten times. DNA for the CDR3: TGTGCCAGCAGCTTGGAGGGACAGGGGGGACGAGAAAAACTGTTTTTT. Amino acids: CASSLEGQGGREKLFF. V usage is TRBV5-6 and J usage is TRBJ1-4, with 11 positions matching TRBD1. The trim removed 0 bases at V and 8 bases at J, leaving 6 bases unmatched. This CDR3 is built from 16 residues. Germline CDR1 reads SGHDT; CDR2 reads YYEEEE.

This clonotype was observed many times. The chain uses TRBV6-1 and TRBJ1-5; TRBD1 matches 7 bases. Germline V gene lookup returns CDR1 MNHNS and CDR2 SASEGT. The CDR3 is 13 amino acids. Losses at the gene ends were 8 bases for V and 7 bases for J; bases not matched to a gene: 8. The CDR3 loop is CASLDREQQPQHF. The CDR3 bases are TGTGCCAGCTTAGACAGGGAACAGCAGCCCCAGCATTTT.

The gene calls are TRBV28 and TRBJ2-7; D not certain. Germline V lookup: CDR1 MDHEN, CDR2 SYDVKM. CDR3 length equals 12 residues. Trimming removed 6 bases from V and 6 bases from J, with 12 bases in between. For the CDR3, the DNA is TGTGCCAGCAGGACTTCAGCCTGCGAGCAGTACTTC. This encodes CASRTSACEQYF.

This clonotype was seen a handful of times. The CDR3 nucleotides are TGTGCCAGCAGCCCGGTACAGGGTCATAACACCGGGGAGCTGTTTTTT. Translating it yields CASSPVQGHNTGELFF. The chain joins TRBV5-5 to TRBJ2-2, with D possibly TRBD1 on 6 matching bases. The CDR3 sequence is 16 residues long. V was clipped by 4 bases and J by 2 bases, with 15 bases between them. Germline V CDR1 and CDR2: SGHKS, YYEKEE (reference sequence).

This chain connects TRBV18 to TRBJ2-3; 7 bases map to TRBD1. Germline CDR1 and CDR2: KGHSH and LQKENI. The CDR3 is made up of 17 amino acids. The junction had 9 bases not matched to a gene; V was cut back by 3 bases and J by 0 bases. The CDR3 sequence: CASSPPQGGYSTDTQYF. CDR3 DNA sequence: TGTGCCAGCTCACCGCCCCAAGGGGGCTATAGCACAGATACGCAGTATTTT.

The chain uses TRBV29-1 and TRBJ1-4, with 8 positions matching TRBD1. Germline values: CDR1 SQVTM, CDR2 ANQGSEA. CDR3 size: 13 residues. Trimming at V came to 4 bases and at J to 5 bases, leaving 3 bases not matched to a gene. CDR3 sequence: CSVARDRNEKLFF. The CDR3 bases are TGCAGCGTTGCCCGGGACAGGAATGAAAAACTGTTTTTT. Full variable domain (missing parts from reference TRBV29-1 and TRBJ1-4): SAVISQKPSRDICQRGTSLTIQCQVDSQVTMMFWYRQQPGQSLTLIATANQGSEATYESGFVIDKFPISRPNLTFSTLTVSNMSPEDSSIYLCSVARDRNEKLFFGSGTQLSVL.

The chain joins TRBV27 to TRBJ2-1; D perhaps matches TRBD2 (5 bases). Germline V gene data show CDR1 as MNHEY and CDR2 as SMNVEV (reference sequence). With 8 bases removed from V and 3 bases from J, the gap between germline ends came to 17 bases. The length of the CDR3 is 15 residues. Written as DNA, the CDR3 is TGTGCCAGCGCCGGCCAGCCGGGGATCTACAATGAGCAGTTCTTC. Its protein product is CASAGQPGIYNEQFF.

This clonotype was seen a handful of times. This chain uses TRBV12-3 or TRBV12-4 with TRBJ1-1, with no clear D. The V gene lost 1 base and the J gene lost 1 base, with 7 bases spanning the gap. The CDR3 is made up of 14 amino acids. The CDR3 region has the DNA TGTGCCAGCAGTTTAGGGGTGGGGAACACTGAAGCTTTCTTT. The encoded protein is CASSLGVGNTEAFF.

This clonotype has only a few counts. The chain joins TRBV11-2 to TRBJ1-5; D possibly corresponds to TRBD1 (6 bases). The CDR3 consists of 13 residues. Germline assignment: CDR1 SGHAT and CDR2 FQNNGV. V was shortened by 6 bases and J by 3 bases, with 9 bases between the two germline ends. CDR3 protein: CASSMGANQPQHF. Written as DNA, the CDR3 is TGTGCCAGCAGTATGGGGGCCAATCAGCCCCAGCATTTT.

This clonotype was observed many times. The chain couples TRBV2 to TRBJ2-1; 8 positions agree with TRBD2. This CDR3 is built from 14 residues. The germline V gene encodes CDR1 SNHLY and CDR2 FYNNEI. J gave up 10 bases and V 4 bases, and 9 bases lay outside the gene matches. The CDR3 loop reads CASSGAGGTGEQFF. In DNA, the CDR3 is TGTGCCAGCAGTGGGGCGGGGGGTACCGGCGAGCAGTTCTTC.

The chain combines TRBV20-1 with TRBJ1-2; the D is unclear. The ends were cut back, 2 bases at V and 6 bases at J, with 13 bases in the middle. This CDR3 has 13 amino acids. Germline CDR1 reads DFQATT; CDR2 reads SNEGSKA (reference sequence). CDR3 DNA: TGCAGTGCTAGATCCCCCGGGGTGGATGGCTACACCTTC. It is translated as CSARSPGVDGYTF.

This clonotype has just a few counts. V usage is TRBV2 and J usage is TRBJ2-1; D is uncertain. Germline CDR1 and CDR2: SNHLY and FYNNEI. CDR3 length equals 17 residues. Trimming removed 2 bases from V and 0 bases from J, with 14 bases in between. CDR3 in amino acids: CASSEPRLGSSYNEQFF. The CDR3, as DNA: TGTGCCAGCAGTGAACCGCGACTGGGAAGCTCCTACAATGAGCAGTTCTTC. Looking up the rest from reference TRBV2 and TRBJ2-1 gives the full variable domain: EPEVTQTPSHQVTQMGQEVILRCVPISNHLYFYWYRQILGQKVEFLVSFYNNEISEKSEIFDDQFSVERPDGSNFTLKIRSTKLEDSAMYFCASSEPRLGSSYNEQFFGPGTRLTVL.

The chain uses TRBV6-5 and TRBJ2-7; D call uncertain. CDR1 MNHEY and CDR2 SVGAGI come from the germline V gene. V was cut by 2 bases and J by 0 bases, with 5 bases left in between. The CDR3 is made up of 13 amino acids. CDR3 coding DNA: TGTGCCAGCAGTTACAGGGACTCCTACGAGCAGTACTTC. This gives the protein CASSYRDSYEQYF.

The gene calls are TRBV7-2 and TRBJ1-2; 7 nucleotides line up with TRBD1. This CDR3 has 14 residues. V trimming: 7 bases; J trimming: 5 bases; junction bases outside the gene matches: 10. The germline V gene has CDR1 SGHTA and CDR2 FQGNSA. The CDR3 spells CASIPPGQSYGYTF. In nucleotides, the CDR3 is TGTGCCAGCATCCCCCCGGGACAGAGTTATGGCTACACCTTC.

The CDR3 nucleotides are TGCAGCGTGACAGCGGTAAAAGAGACCCAGTACTTC. Translated, it gives CSVTAVKETQYF. V usage is TRBV29-1 and J usage is TRBJ2-5, with D perhaps being TRBD1 or TRBD2 (5 bases each). CDR1 SQVTM and CDR2 ANQGSEA come from the germline V gene. This CDR3 contains 12 residues. Trimming left V 6 bases short and J 3 bases short, with 11 bases between.

This rearrangement joins TRBV23-1 to TRBJ2-3; D might be TRBD1 (6 bases). TRBV23-1 is an ORF; its function is uncertain. V was pared by 3 bases and J by 0 bases, with 25 bases between. The CDR3 is made up of 20 amino acids. Here the CDR3 DNA reads TGCGCCAGCAGTCAGTCCCTTCAACCTCAGGGGCCGAGGAGCACAGATACGCAGTATTTT. Its translation: CASSQSLQPQGPRSTDTQYF.

This clonotype was picked up a small number of times. The chain joins TRBV7-2 to TRBJ2-5; no clear D. This CDR3 spans 12 amino acids. CDR1 and CDR2 (germline): SGHTA, FQGNSA. Between the trimmed V and J ends, which lost 1 base and 4 bases, there was a span of 4 bases. CDR3 nucleotides: TGTGCCAGCAGCTTAGTTCGAGAGACCCAGTACTTC. Protein: CASSLVRETQYF.

Only one count was recorded for this clonotype. V usage is TRBV20-1 and J usage is TRBJ1-1; tentatively, D is TRBD1 (5 bases). CDR1 is DFQATT and CDR2 is SNEGSKA in the germline V gene (reference sequence). This CDR3 spans 13 amino acids. Trimming removed 3 bases from V and 11 bases from J, with 19 bases in between. The CDR3 DNA reads as TGCAGTGCTAGTTCCCTAAGGGGCCTTGGGGCTTTCTTT. Residues: CSASSLRGLGAFF.

This clonotype was found many times. CDR3 coding DNA: TGTGCCAGCAGCTTGGTTTCAGGGGGGAGCTCCTACGAGCAGTACTTC. It codes for CASSLVSGGSSYEQYF. The V gene is TRBV7-9, the J gene TRBJ2-7; tentative D call: TRBD1 (7 bases). V lost 3 bases and J lost 0, with 15 bases in between. This CDR3 comprises 16 residues. CDR1 SEHNR and CDR2 FQNEAQ come from the germline V gene (reference sequence).

This clonotype was found a few times. J is TRBJ2-1 and V is TRBV6-2 or TRBV6-3; TRBD1 matches at 8 bases. Trimming took 0 bases from V and 2 from J; bases not matched to a gene: 3. This CDR3 region has 16 residues. Germline loops: CDR1 MNHEY, CDR2 SVGEGT. CDR3 in amino acids: CASSYSQGVTYNEQFF. The CDR3 bases are TGTGCCAGCAGTTACTCACAGGGGGTGACCTACAATGAGCAGTTCTTC.

V usage is TRBV7-8 and J usage is TRBJ2-7; TRBD2 aligns across 8 bases. With V trimmed by 4 bases and J by 9 bases, 5 bases remained unmatched. There are 12 residues in the CDR3. Germline V gene sequence: CDR1 SGHVS, CDR2 FQNEAQ. The CDR3 DNA sequence: TGTGCCAGCAGCTCGGGACTAGTATGGCAGTACTTC. Its protein product is CASSSGLVWQYF.

This clonotype has only a few counts. The rearrangement links TRBV7-9 to TRBJ2-1, with 13 bases lining up with TRBD2. Germline CDR1 and CDR2: SEHNR and FQNEAQ (reference sequence). CDR3 length: 16 residues. Losses at the gene ends were 6 bases for V and 2 bases for J; bases not matched to a gene: 4. CDR3 region: CASSSGTSGTYNEQFF. CDR3 coding DNA: TGTGCCAGCAGTTCCGGGACTAGCGGGACCTACAATGAGCAGTTCTTC. The full variable domain, in which reference TRBV7-9 and TRBJ2-1 provide the parts outside the CDR3, is DTGVSQNPRHKITKRGQNVTFRCDPISEHNRLYWYRQTLGQGPEFLTYFQNEAQLEKSRLLSDRFSAERPKGSFSTLEIQRTEQGDSAMYLCASSSGTSGTYNEQFFGPGTRLTVL.

This clonotype was observed a few times. This rearrangement joins TRBV19 to TRBJ2-5; weak D call: TRBD1 (6 bases). This CDR3 region has 14 residues. Trimming took off 3 bases at V and 4 bases at J, with 12 bases between the two ends. Germline CDR1 LNHDA, CDR2 SQIVND (reference sequence). The DNA of the CDR3 is TGTGCCAGTAGTATTTCCGGGACAAGAGAGACCCAGTACTTC. Its protein is CASSISGTRETQYF.

The chain carries TRBV5-1 and TRBJ2-7, with D maybe TRBD2 (5 bases). There are 15 residues in the CDR3. Germline CDR1 reads SGHRS; CDR2 reads YFSETQ. Trimming left V 3 bases short and J 0 bases short, with 13 bases between. The CDR3 loop reads CASSWSPADSYEQYF. In DNA form, the CDR3 reads TGCGCCAGCAGCTGGTCACCAGCGGACTCCTACGAGCAGTACTTC.

The chain employs TRBV28 and TRBJ2-5; perhaps TRBD1 as D (5 bases). V was pared by 5 bases and J by 0 bases, with 13 bases between. The CDR3 runs to 15 residues. CDR1 is MDHEN, CDR2 SYDVKM, per germline. This CDR3 is CASSPSWGNQETQYF. The CDR3 region has the DNA TGTGCCAGCAGTCCGTCTTGGGGCAACCAAGAGACCCAGTACTTC.

The table lists this clonotype with a few counts. The rearrangement joins TRBV7-2 to TRBJ2-1; D call uncertain. V lost 8 bases and J lost 5, with 7 bases in between. The CDR3 length is 11 residues. Germline CDR1 reads SGHTA; CDR2 reads FQGNSA. CDR3 in amino acids: CASSRDNEQFF. CDR3 nucleotide sequence: TGTGCCAGCTCACGGGACAATGAGCAGTTCTTC.

This clonotype was observed a handful of times. This chain connects TRBV9 to TRBJ1-6; D is unresolved. The germline V and J ends were trimmed by 4 bases and 0 bases, with 8 bases remaining between them. The CDR3 is made up of 15 amino acids. Per the germline V gene, CDR1 is SGDLS and CDR2 is YYNGEE. This CDR3 is CASSYGRSYNSPLHF. The CDR3 region has the DNA TGTGCCAGCAGCTACGGACGCTCCTATAATTCACCCCTCCACTTT.

This clonotype was seen ten or more times. The chain combines TRBV12-3 or TRBV12-4 with TRBJ2-1, with TRBD2 as a possible D gene (5 bases). There are 14 residues in the CDR3. V lost 7 bases and J 9 bases, leaving 19 bases between the germline ends. This CDR3 is CASTHPSGRGEQFF. In nucleotides, the CDR3 is TGTGCCAGCACACACCCGTCTGGGAGAGGTGAGCAGTTCTTC.

J is TRBJ1-2 and V is TRBV12-3 or TRBV12-4; D may be TRBD1 (6 bases). V was trimmed by 5 bases and J by 9 bases, leaving 16 bases between them. This CDR3 comprises 13 residues. CDR3 region: CASSPGQGFRYTF. The CDR3 coding sequence is TGTGCCAGCAGTCCGGGACAAGGCTTTCGCTACACCTTC.